This T cell receptor beta chain came from a study of blood T cell repertoires in COVID-19. The protocol was immunoSEQ multiplex PCR, while the TCRdb copy is restricted to in-frame clones and leaves out a portion. The sample includes a few hundred thousand clones, 70% to 90% seen only once; the top ten take around 0.97%. This CDR3 has 14 amino acids. The V and J ends lost 8 bases and 3 bases respectively, with 13 bases between them. CDR1 is MNHEY and CDR2 is SVGAGI in the germline V gene. This sequence joins TRBV6-5 and TRBJ2-2; a weak D match, TRBD1 (6 bases). The sequenced material came from peripheral blood. This TCR came from a man aged 35-49 years with acute or convalescent COVID-19. The CDR3 nucleotides read TGTGCCAGCGGAGGCTACAGGGACACCGGGGAGCTGTTTTTT. Its translation: CASGGYRDTGELFF.